The rows below give T cell receptor beta chains drawn from one sample of a study of T cell responses to AZD1222 COVID-19 vaccine. The repertoire was sequenced with immunoSEQ multiplex PCR; TCRdb's copy has only in-frame clones and lacks some. The sample carries tens of thousands of clones, 80% to 90% recorded once. Sequenced here: peripheral blood, sampled on day 0 of AZD1222 vaccination. The origin of the receptors is an adult in good health. Both conserved end residues are part of each CDR3. Fields, in order: J gene, clone size, V gene, CDR3 protein. Size values are once, few and many counts, or a class for expanded clones, and some rows have none.

J: TRBJ1-3; size: -; V: TRBV4-1; CDR3: CATGAGLIGNTIYF
J: TRBJ1-1; size: once; V: TRBV15; CDR3: CATGVLNTEAFF
J: TRBJ1-6; size: -; V: TRBV11-2; CDR3: CASSSSYIGESPLHF
J: TRBJ2-1; size: -; V: TRBV28; CDR3: CASSLETSGGAYNEQFF
J: TRBJ2-5; size: -; V: TRBV27; CDR3: CASSRKTEETQYF
J: TRBJ2-4; size: -; V: TRBV6-4; CDR3: CASSDSTGGANIQYF
J: TRBJ1-2; size: -; V: TRBV3-1/TRBV3-2; CDR3: CASSLAGTANGYTF
J: TRBJ1-2; size: once; V: TRBV3-1/TRBV3-2; CDR3: CASSQPTAYANYGYTF
J: TRBJ2-7; size: -; V: TRBV23-1; CDR3: CASSQHDRIYEQYF
J: TRBJ1-1; size: -; V: TRBV9; CDR3: CASSTRETGGTEAFF
J: TRBJ1-1; size: -; V: TRBV3-1/TRBV3-2; CDR3: CASSQGRGHTEAFF
J: TRBJ1-1; size: few; V: TRBV7-9; CDR3: CASSRGEGQGGAFF
J: TRBJ1-5; size: -; V: TRBV10-2; CDR3: CASSQDRSNQPQHF
J: TRBJ1-2; size: -; V: TRBV27; CDR3: CASSQRVGDRAFYGYTF
J: TRBJ1-5; size: -; V: TRBV21-1; CDR3: CASSNQRLGGSPQHF
J: TRBJ1-4; size: -; V: TRBV2; CDR3: CASSEYEKLFF
J: TRBJ1-2; size: -; V: TRBV7-7; CDR3: CASSPRDRGVGHGYTF
J: TRBJ1-4; size: -; V: TRBV15; CDR3: CATSSPRQTLATNEKLFF
J: TRBJ2-1; size: -; V: TRBV15; CDR3: CATSRVEGRNEQFF
J: TRBJ2-7; size: once; V: TRBV11-2; CDR3: CASSPSLVGAVYEQYF
J: TRBJ1-1; size: -; V: TRBV6-4; CDR3: CASSVTMNTEAFF
J: TRBJ1-5; size: -; V: TRBV6-5; CDR3: CASTGQGLNNQPQHF
J: TRBJ2-3; size: -; V: TRBV10-3; CDR3: CAISRGGDTDTQYF
J: TRBJ2-2; size: once; V: TRBV6-2/TRBV6-3; CDR3: CASSTTGELFF
J: TRBJ1-5; size: -; V: TRBV24-1; CDR3: CATSEAGSGQPQHF
J: TRBJ1-2; size: -; V: TRBV28; CDR3: CASITGTAVPYTF
J: TRBJ2-7; size: -; V: TRBV7-9; CDR3: CASSPSAGSYEQYF
J: TRBJ1-5; size: -; V: TRBV3-1/TRBV3-2; CDR3: CDHQPQHF
J: TRBJ2-7; size: -; V: TRBV28; CDR3: CASKLRVLPYEQYF
J: TRBJ2-3; size: -; V: TRBV15; CDR3: CATSRTSTKFPGNTQYF
J: TRBJ2-1; size: -; V: TRBV15; CDR3: CATSSRERGGRDEQFF
J: TRBJ1-4; size: -; V: TRBV3-1/TRBV3-2; CDR3: CASSQLRTGLEKLFF
J: TRBJ1-1; size: -; V: TRBV5-1; CDR3: CASSLLTGYTEAFF
J: TRBJ2-7; size: -; V: TRBV5-8; CDR3: CASSLQTGYEQYF
J: TRBJ1-5; size: -; V: TRBV9; CDR3: CASSVGTGGGQPQHF
J: TRBJ2-5; size: -; V: TRBV3-1/TRBV3-2; CDR3: CASSRFGETQYF
J: TRBJ2-2; size: -; V: TRBV7-2; CDR3: CASKVLGPGELFF
J: TRBJ2-1; size: once; V: TRBV2; CDR3: CASSPGLEYNKQFF
J: TRBJ1-2; size: once; V: TRBV5-1; CDR3: CASRPTGTENYGSGYTF
J: TRBJ1-5; size: -; V: TRBV3-1/TRBV3-2; CDR3: CASSKTGGNQPQHF
J: TRBJ2-7; size: -; V: TRBV6-6; CDR3: CASSYSRDYEQYF
J: TRBJ1-2; size: -; V: TRBV11-3; CDR3: CASSSIRTGNYGYTF
J: TRBJ1-6; size: -; V: TRBV7-3; CDR3: CASSSGNSPLHF
J: TRBJ2-5; size: once; V: TRBV10-1; CDR3: CASSESSGGETQYF
J: TRBJ1-2; size: -; V: TRBV21-1; CDR3: CASSVLGGYTF